A single sample gave rise to the 9 T cell receptor beta chains below, sequenced in a study of cytomegalovirus exposure and HLA in healthy donors. Measured with immunoSEQ multiplex PCR; TCRdb has only the in-frame clones, and not every one. The table includes more than 250,000 clones, 86% detected once. What was sequenced was PBMCs. These receptors were collected from a woman aged 18-30 years in good health and CMV-seronegative.

With respect to this clone: The same CDR3 arises from other DNA sequences in this sample as well. V usage is TRBV7-2 and J usage is TRBJ1-5; possibly TRBD1 for D (6 bases). This CDR3 comprises 15 residues. Germline CDR1 reads SGHTA; CDR2 reads FQGNSA. V gave up 1 base and J gave up 0 bases, with 7 bases separating them. CDR3 DNA: TGTGCCAGCAGCTTAGGCAGGGGTAGCAATCAGCCCCAGCATTTT. Its translation is CASSLGRGSNQPQHF.

The rearrangement uses TRBV5-1 and TRBJ2-7; 8 bases fit TRBD1. Germline CDR1 SGHRS, CDR2 YFSETQ. V shed 4 bases, J shed 1 base, and the junction held 13 bases outside the gene matches. The CDR3 covers 17 residues. The CDR3 sequence: CASSLGSRGLGSYEQYF. The CDR3 bases are TGCGCCAGCAGCCTCGGATCCAGGGGGCTTGGGTCCTACGAGCAGTACTTC.

V usage is TRBV10-3 and J usage is TRBJ2-7; 10 nucleotides align to TRBD1. Unmatched junction bases numbered 4, after V lost 4 bases and J lost 4 bases. CDR3 size: 14 residues. Looked up from germline, CDR1 is ENHRY and CDR2 is SYGVKD. CDR3 in DNA: TGTGCCATCAGTGTGGGACAGGGGATATACGAGCAGTACTTC. It yields the protein CAISVGQGIYEQYF.

The genes are TRBV27 and TRBJ1-5; TRBD1 matches 7 bases. Germline lookup yields CDR1 MNHEY and CDR2 SMNVEV (reference sequence). The CDR3 is 17 amino acids. The V gene end was trimmed by 5 bases and the J gene end by 2 bases; junction bases not matched to a gene: 12. CDR3 in DNA: TGTGCCAGCAGTCCTAAGACAGGGTTACTAGGCAATCAGCCCCAGCATTTT. This codes for CASSPKTGLLGNQPQHF.

The table lists this clone with a count of one. The CDR3 DNA reads TGTGCCAGCAGCCAAGAAGGGACTAGCGTACCCTCCTACAATGAGCAGTTCTTC. Amino acid sequence: CASSQEGTSVPSYNEQFF. The chain employs TRBV4-2 and TRBJ2-1; 10 nucleotides line up with TRBD2. The CDR3 contains 18 residues. Looked up from germline, CDR1 is LGHNA and CDR2 is YNFKEQ. The trim removed 0 bases at V and 0 bases at J, leaving 5 bases unmatched.

The count of this clone is one. The genes are TRBV18 and TRBJ2-1; TRBD2 matches at 8 bases. Germline V gene lookup returns CDR1 KGHSH and CDR2 LQKENI. CDR3 length equals 15 residues. The V and J ends lost 3 bases and 4 bases, in that order; junction bases with no gene match: 5. Here the CDR3 DNA reads TGTGCCAGCTCACCGTCCGGGAGGGTTTACAATGAGCAGTTCTTC. It codes for CASSPSGRVYNEQFF.

The chain uses TRBV5-1 and TRBJ2-5; 14 nucleotides agree with TRBD2. CDR1 is SGHRS, CDR2 YFSETQ, per germline. V trimming: 4 bases; J trimming: 1 base; junction bases outside the gene matches: 6. The CDR3 runs to 17 residues. CDR3 sequence (DNA): TGCGCCAGCAGCGCGGGACTAGCGGGAGCGGGCCAAGAGACCCAGTACTTC. Translated: CASSAGLAGAGQETQYF.

This chain connects TRBV6-1 to TRBJ2-7, with 7 positions matching TRBD2. Germline lookup yields CDR1 MNHNS and CDR2 SASEGT. The CDR3 is 14 residues long. V was pared by 3 bases and J by 0 bases, with 2 bases of the junction left unmatched. The CDR3 bases are TGTGCCAGCAGTGATACTAGCGACTCCTACGAGCAGTACTTC. Its translation: CASSDTSDSYEQYF.

This chain joins TRBV5-6 and TRBJ1-4, with 7 bases matching TRBD1. The CDR3 contains 15 residues. Germline-derived CDR1 and CDR2 are SGHDT and YYEEEE. V shed 4 bases and J 7 bases; nucleotides not matched to a gene: 10. This chain's CDR3 is CASSSTGAGGEKLFF. DNA of the CDR3: TGTGCCAGCAGCAGTACAGGGGCTGGAGGTGAAAAACTGTTTTTT.